This T cell receptor (beta chain) was documented in a study of T cells in Graves' hyperthyroidism and ophthalmopathy. Overall study findings and caveats: Model output signaled ophthalmopathy a median approximately 6.2 months ahead of onset.

As regards this clonotype: What it binds is not known.

Template material for amplifying TCR beta CDR3 regions consisted of RNA transcripts. The HTBI primer set served for first-round RT-PCR of the TCR CDR3. MiXCR was run by TCRdb on the multiplex PCR reads, yielding one entry per CDR3 protein. The top ten clones hold less than 30% of a sample with about half a million distinct CDR3 sequences, around 16% of them seen once. Exclusion followed for patients with uncontrolled infection, other autoimmune disease, pregnancy or lactation. Diagnostic assessment was based on clinical symptoms, serum thyroxine and TRAb, thyroid ultrasound and orbital computed tomography. An approximately 10 ml volume of fresh peripheral blood provided the PBMCs. CDR1 is SGHRS and CDR2 is YFSETQ in the germline V gene. CDR3 length: 15 residues. Trimming removed 2 bases from V and 2 bases from J; junction bases left unmatched: 7.

The rearrangement uses TRBV5-1 and TRBJ2-7; TRBD2 matches 7 bases. Specimen: blood. The TCR was taken from a woman in her thirties with Graves' ophthalmopathy. In DNA, the CDR3 is TGCGCCAGCAGCTTTTCTAGCGGAGAAACCTACGAGCAGTACTTC. Its translation: CASSFSSGETYEQYF.